What follows is one T cell receptor (beta chain) and its context. Its antigen remains unidentified. The library was prepared for alpha chains; this beta chain is a stray read, so its frequency means little. The data are from a study of spatial heterogeneity in lung cancer. Every individual TCR cDNA molecule carried its own unique molecular identifier, which allowed correction of PCR and sequencing errors. TCRdb re-called the 5' RACE reads through MiXCR, storing one row per CDR3 protein. The sample records several hundred distinct CDR3 sequences, roughly 65% being singletons. Regarding the study as a whole: Nonsynonymous mutation counts, ubiquitous and regional, were tracked by the respective counts of ubiquitous and regional expanded TCRs. In tumors, expanded intratumoral alpha and beta TCR counts tracked mutation counts.

The time point: sample taken at primary tumor resection. The donors comprised about 65 untreated early-stage non-small cell lung cancer patients. Sequencing of whole RNA from tumor, nontumor lung or frozen PBMC involved no sorting. The sequenced sample was lung tumor tissue, obtained at surgery. This TCR was recovered from a male donor with early-stage non-small cell lung cancer.

The CDR3 region is CSAQDRGRTYEQYF. DNA of the CDR3: TGCAGTGCCCAAGACAGGGGGAGGACCTACGAGCAGTACTTC. V usage is TRBV20-1 and J usage is TRBJ2-7, with TRBD1 matching over 9 bases. The CDR3 covers 14 residues. Germline CDR1 reads DFQATT; CDR2 reads SNEGSKA (reference sequence). Trimming cost V 6 bases and J 2 bases; bases outside gene matches: 8.